This T cell receptor (beta chain) was observed in a study of beta chain features in type 1 diabetes. Broader study findings: People with Type 1 diabetes carried modestly yet significantly shorter TCRB CDR3s in all four CD4+ subsets.

Investigators reverse transcribed all isolated RNA, so they sequenced expressed TCRB transcripts. The repertoire was sequenced with immunoSEQ multiplex PCR; TCRdb's copy has only in-frame clones and lacks some. The profile covers about 110,000 clones, with roughly 43% appearing a single time and roughly 0.059% taken by the ten largest. Note on this clone: No antigen is known for it.

The CDR3 consists of 14 residues. V was clipped by 9 bases and J by 4 bases, with 16 bases between them. Germline CDR1 and CDR2: SNHLY and FYNNEI. The V gene is TRBV2, the J gene TRBJ2-1; tentatively, D is TRBD2 (5 bases). The sequence was collected from a woman between 18 and 30 years old in good health. The material sequenced was stem cell memory CD4+ T cells from blood. CDR3: CASWKSGNYNEQFF. As DNA, the CDR3 is TGTGCCAGTTGGAAGTCGGGGAATTACAATGAGCAGTTCTTC.